A selection of T cell receptor beta chains follows, all from one sample in a study of shared clonotypes between healthy human individuals. Generated by immunoSEQ multiplex PCR, the TCRdb table keeps only in-frame clones and is missing some. The sample has millions of clones; about 94% are singletons. Sample: naive CD8+ T cells sorted from blood. These receptor sequences come from a man between 18 and 35 years old in good health. Both conserved end residues are part of each CDR3. D genes are given only for firm matches. Part of the rows lack a size; the others show once, few, many or a class for expanded clones.

cdr3_aa | cdr3_nt | cdr3_length | clone_size | j_call | d_call | v_call
CAIRDQTYGYTF | TGTGCCATCAGGGACCAAACCTATGGCTACACCTTC | 12 | - | TRBJ1-2 | - | TRBV10-3
CASTWDRVSTEAFF | TGTGCCAGCACATGGGACAGGGTGAGCACTGAAGCTTTCTTT | 14 | once | TRBJ1-1 | TRBD1 | TRBV6-5
CASSLYSGVVDQPQHF | TGTGCCAGCAGTTTATATTCTGGGGTGGTGGATCAGCCCCAGCATTTT | 16 | - | TRBJ1-5 | - | TRBV27
CASSQDWGEQNEQYF | TGCGCCAGCAGCCAAGATTGGGGGGAGCAAAACGAGCAGTACTTC | 15 | - | TRBJ2-7 | - | TRBV4-3
CASIQPMNTEAFF | TGTGCCAGTATTCAGCCCATGAACACTGAAGCTTTCTTT | 13 | once | TRBJ1-1 | - | TRBV19
CASRGDPYNSPLHF | TGTGCCAGCAGGGGGGATCCCTATAATTCACCCCTCCACTTT | 14 | - | TRBJ1-6 | - | TRBV28
CASSLWGRVEQFF | TGTGCCAGCAGTCTCTGGGGGCGGGTTGAGCAGTTCTTC | 13 | - | TRBJ2-1 | - | TRBV6-6
CASSPTVSSYEQYF | TGTGCCAGCAGCCCGACAGTGAGCTCCTACGAGCAGTACTTC | 14 | once | TRBJ2-7 | - | TRBV14
CANSPRGASTDTQYF | TGTGCCAACAGTCCGCGGGGGGCAAGCACAGATACGCAGTATTTT | 15 | - | TRBJ2-3 | TRBD2 | TRBV6-1
CASSLSDSNQPQHF | TGTGCCAGCAGCTTAAGTGATAGCAATCAGCCCCAGCATTTT | 14 | - | TRBJ1-5 | - | TRBV7-9
CASSLGQGNSPLHF | TGTGCCAGCAGCTTAGGCCAGGGCAATTCACCCCTCCACTTT | 14 | - | TRBJ1-6 | - | TRBV11-2
CASSEGRYGDEQYF | TGTGCCAGCAGTGAAGGGAGATATGGGGACGAGCAGTACTTC | 14 | - | TRBJ2-7 | - | TRBV6-1
CASSLSGGGSIYGYTF | TGTGCCAGCAGTTTATCGGGGGGCGGGTCCATCTATGGCTACACCTTC | 16 | - | TRBJ1-2 | - | TRBV27
CASSLLLDRDEQFF | TGTGCCAGCAGCTTACTGTTGGACCGAGATGAGCAGTTCTTC | 14 | once | TRBJ2-1 | - | TRBV7-9
CASSSEGGYGYTF | TGCGCCAGCAGCTCCGAGGGGGGTTATGGCTACACCTTC | 13 | - | TRBJ1-2 | - | TRBV5-1
CASSIGSSSYEQYF | TGTGCCAGTAGTATTGGCAGTTCCTCCTACGAGCAGTACTTC | 14 | - | TRBJ2-7 | - | TRBV19
CASSQDSILRGSDTQYF | TGTGCCAGCAGCCAAGATTCGATTCTGCGGGGGTCAGATACGCAGTATTTT | 17 | - | TRBJ2-3 | TRBD2 | TRBV14
CASSLGFGGAIETQYF | TGTGCCAGCAGCTTAGGGTTCGGGGGGGCCATAGAGACCCAGTACTTC | 16 | once | TRBJ2-5 | TRBD2 | TRBV11-2
CASGPQGRNEQFF | TGTGCCAGCGGGCCCCAGGGGAGGAATGAGCAGTTCTTC | 13 | - | TRBJ2-1 | - | TRBV5-6
CASSLEFGGDAGEKLFF | TGTGCCAGCAGCTTAGAGTTTGGAGGGGACGCCGGTGAAAAACTGTTTTTT | 17 | - | TRBJ1-4 | - | TRBV11-2
CASSEYNIAYEQYF | TGTGCCAGCAGTGAATATAACATAGCCTACGAGCAGTACTTC | 14 | - | TRBJ2-7 | - | TRBV6-1
CASRWGTGSYNEQFF | TGTGCCAGCAGATGGGGGACAGGATCCTACAATGAGCAGTTCTTC | 15 | - | TRBJ2-1 | TRBD1 | TRBV5-8
CASRDPGTGDNSPLHF | TGTGCCAGCAGAGATCCCGGGACAGGGGATAATTCACCCCTCCACTTT | 16 | - | TRBJ1-6 | TRBD1 | TRBV2
CASSVVAGGPDTQYF | TGTGCCAGCAGCGTAGTAGCGGGGGGCCCAGATACGCAGTATTTT | 15 | - | TRBJ2-3 | TRBD2 | TRBV9
CASSLDRLITDTQYF | TGCGCCAGCAGCCTGGACCGCCTTATCACAGATACGCAGTATTTT | 15 | - | TRBJ2-3 | - | TRBV4-3
CASSEIDSPYEQYF | TGTGCCAGCAGTGAAATCGACAGCCCCTACGAGCAGTACTTC | 14 | once | TRBJ2-7 | - | TRBV6-4
CASSLDVGSPGYEQYF | TGTGCCAGCAGCTTAGATGTAGGGTCGCCCGGGTACGAGCAGTACTTC | 16 | - | TRBJ2-7 | - | TRBV7-8
CASSWDGIYEQYF | TGTGCCAGCAGCTGGGACGGTATCTACGAGCAGTACTTC | 13 | - | TRBJ2-7 | - | TRBV7-9
CASSQESAPTYYEQYF | TGCGCCAGCAGCCAAGAGAGCGCGCCCACTTACTACGAGCAGTACTTC | 16 | - | TRBJ2-7 | - | TRBV4-3
CSVETGVQETQYF | TGCAGCGTTGAAACAGGCGTCCAAGAGACCCAGTACTTC | 13 | - | TRBJ2-5 | - | TRBV29-1
CATTGAEQYF | TGTGCCACAACAGGGGCCGAGCAGTACTTC | 10 | - | TRBJ2-7 | TRBD1 | TRBV19
CASSETPGTEAFF | TGTGCCAGCAGTGAAACTCCAGGCACTGAAGCTTTCTTT | 13 | - | TRBJ1-1 | - | TRBV7-9
CASRLTGELFF | TGCGCCAGCAGACTCACCGGGGAGCTGTTTTTT | 11 | few | TRBJ2-2 | - | TRBV5-1
CSIRPSSGSYEQYF | TGCAGCATCCGCCCTTCTAGCGGGAGCTACGAGCAGTACTTC | 14 | - | TRBJ2-7 | TRBD2 | TRBV29-1
CASSPSGIQSYEQYF | TGTGCCAGCAGCCCTAGCGGGATCCAGTCCTACGAGCAGTACTTC | 15 | - | TRBJ2-7 | TRBD2 | TRBV6-5
CASSLDLAGSGTDTQYF | TGTGCCAGCAGCTTAGATTTGGCAGGATCGGGCACAGATACGCAGTATTTT | 17 | - | TRBJ2-3 | - | TRBV11-2
CASSDRTGGGYTF | TGTGCCAGCAGCGACCGGACAGGGGGAGGCTACACCTTC | 13 | - | TRBJ1-2 | TRBD1 | TRBV11-2
CAWSVGTYEQYF | TGTGCCTGGAGCGTGGGAACCTACGAGCAGTACTTC | 12 | - | TRBJ2-7 | - | TRBV30
CASSQPYRAERLHF | TGTGCCAGCAGTCAACCTTACAGGGCCGAACGCCTCCACTTT | 14 | - | TRBJ1-6 | - | TRBV6-5
CASSLSTSVGQGAYEQYF | TGTGCCAGCAGCTTAAGCACCTCCGTTGGACAGGGGGCCTACGAGCAGTACTTC | 18 | - | TRBJ2-7 | TRBD1 | TRBV5-6
CASSIGTSGSSNEQFF | TGTGCCAGTAGTATCGGGACTAGCGGGAGTTCCAATGAGCAGTTCTTC | 16 | - | TRBJ2-1 | TRBD2 | TRBV19
CASRTLPGAGNTEAFF | TGTGCCAGCAGAACCTTGCCGGGAGCAGGGAACACTGAAGCTTTCTTT | 16 | - | TRBJ1-1 | - | TRBV27
CASSEDSADEQYF | TGTGCCAGCAGTGAAGACAGCGCGGACGAGCAGTACTTC | 13 | - | TRBJ2-7 | - | TRBV6-1
CASSDGTGPYEQYF | TGCGCCAGCAGTGACGGGACAGGGCCCTACGAGCAGTACTTC | 14 | - | TRBJ2-7 | TRBD1 | TRBV10-2